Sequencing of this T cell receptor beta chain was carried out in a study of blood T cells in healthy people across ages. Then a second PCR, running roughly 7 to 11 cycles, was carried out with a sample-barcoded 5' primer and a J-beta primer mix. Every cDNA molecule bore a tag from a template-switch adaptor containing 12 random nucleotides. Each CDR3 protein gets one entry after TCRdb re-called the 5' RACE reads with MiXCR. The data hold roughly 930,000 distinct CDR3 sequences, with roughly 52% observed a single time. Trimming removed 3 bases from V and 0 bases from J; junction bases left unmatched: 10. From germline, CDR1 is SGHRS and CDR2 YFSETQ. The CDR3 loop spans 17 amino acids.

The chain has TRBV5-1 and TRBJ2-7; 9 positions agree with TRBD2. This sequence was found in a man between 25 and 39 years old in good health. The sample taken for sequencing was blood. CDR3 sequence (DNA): TGCGCCAGCAGCTCGGTGACTAGCGGAGCCGGCTCCTACGAGCAGTACTTC. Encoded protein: CASSSVTSGAGSYEQYF.